This T cell receptor beta chain was retrieved from a study of blood T cell repertoires in COVID-19. Overall study context: The origin of the acute and convalescent COVID-19 samples was the United States, Italy and Spain. The cDNA or gDNA used as material had been derived from T cells, B-cell-depleted T cells, or PBMCs.

Original processing methods: Counts of nucleated cells, estimated from reference gene primer amplification, were obtained. Measured with immunoSEQ multiplex PCR; TCRdb has only the in-frame clones, and not every one. That table furnishes V, J and clone size, whereas the DNA furnished D and trimming. This sample yields some 65,000 clones, of which over 75% are seen a single time; around 3% belongs to the top ten. The CDR3 runs 20 residues. Germline V gene lookup returns CDR1 LNHNV and CDR2 YYDKDF (reference sequence). The V gene end was trimmed by 2 bases and the J gene end by 0 bases; junction bases not matched to a gene: 14. A single count supports this clone.

The chain has TRBV15 and TRBJ2-1, with 9 bases matching TRBD2. The TCR was taken from a man older than 75 with acute or convalescent COVID-19. The sample taken for sequencing was peripheral blood. The CDR3 region has the DNA TGTGCCACCAGCAGACCAGACGGGGCAATAGCGGGAGTCTCCTACAATGAGCAGTTCTTC. This gives the protein CATSRPDGAIAGVSYNEQFF.